This entry lists 26 T cell receptor beta chains sequenced from one sample in a study of control samples from healthy donors and cancer patients. This table comes from immunoSEQ multiplex PCR, and its TCRdb copy is limited to in-frame clones, with some not included. Among roughly 370,000 clones listed, roughly 90% were seen once. The material sequenced was PBMCs. The source is a man in his forties with head and neck cancer.

The chain carries TRBV3-1 (or the pseudogene TRBV3-2) and TRBJ1-2; tentatively, D is TRBD1 (5 bases). V gave up 1 base and J gave up 5 bases, with 14 bases separating them. The CDR3 has 15 amino acids. Germline CDR1 and CDR2: LGHDT and YNNKEL (reference sequence). DNA for the CDR3: TGTGCCAGCAGCCAAGGCACAGGCGCACCTTATGGCTACACCTTC. Translating it yields CASSQGTGAPYGYTF.

The chain uses TRBV28 and TRBJ2-7; 12 bases align to TRBD1. V trimming: 7 bases; J trimming: 4 bases; junction bases outside the gene matches: 17. Germline assignment: CDR1 MDHEN and CDR2 SYDVKM. CDR3 length: 18 amino acids. CDR3 sequence: CASNSPGTGGWLRYEQYF. As DNA, the CDR3 is TGTGCCAGCAACTCCCCCGGGACAGGGGGCTGGCTACGTTACGAGCAGTACTTC.

V is TRBV4-1 and J is TRBJ2-3, with 8 bases identical to TRBD2. Losses at the gene ends were 9 bases for V and 0 bases for J; bases not matched to a gene: 5. The CDR3 extends over 14 amino acids. CDR1 and CDR2 (germline): MGHRA, YSYEKL. The CDR3 DNA follows: TGCGCCAGTTCTAGCGGGCCCAGCACAGATACGCAGTATTTT. Its translation: CASSSGPSTDTQYF.

J is TRBJ2-1 and V is TRBV5-4; TRBD1 is a possible D gene (7 bases). CDR1 is SGHNT and CDR2 is YYREEE in the germline V gene (reference sequence). The CDR3 is 19 residues long. V gave up 2 bases and J gave up 4 bases, with 25 bases separating them. The CDR3 sequence: CASSLQGRRGAASYNEQFF. CDR3 sequence (DNA): TGTGCCAGCAGCTTACAGGGGAGGCGGGGAGCCGCCTCTTACAATGAGCAGTTCTTC. The whole variable domain, remainder taken from reference TRBV5-4 and TRBJ2-1, is ETGVTQSPTHLIKTRGQQVTLRCSSQSGHNTVSWYQQALGQGPQFIFQYYREEENGRGNFPPRFSGLQFPNYSSELNVNALELDDSALYLCASSLQGRRGAASYNEQFFGPGTRLTVL.

Written as DNA, the CDR3 is TGTGCCAGTAGTCGGGGGACTGAAGCTTTCTTT. This translates into CASSRGTEAFF. This chain connects TRBV19 to TRBJ1-1; perhaps TRBD1 as D (5 bases). V gave up 5 bases and J gave up 5 bases, with 6 bases separating them. CDR1 is LNHDA and CDR2 is SQIVND in the germline V gene (reference sequence). This CDR3 has 11 amino acids.

The chain couples TRBV5-1 to TRBJ2-5, with D unresolved. The V gene's germline CDR1 is SGHRS and CDR2 YFSETQ. Trimming left V 0 bases short and J 3 bases short, with 9 bases between. The CDR3 runs 14 residues. CDR3 residues: CASSLALGEETQYF. CDR3 in DNA: TGCGCCAGCAGCTTGGCCCTTGGGGAAGAGACCCAGTACTTC.

As regards this clone: This sample also contains other DNA sequences that code for the same CDR3. This chain joins TRBV10-3 and TRBJ1-1; 8 nucleotides align to TRBD1. CDR1 and CDR2 from the germline V gene are ENHRY and SYGVKD. Unmatched junction bases numbered 2, after V lost 4 bases and J lost 4 bases. CDR3 length: 13 amino acids. The chain's CDR3 is CAISGTGGTEAFF. As DNA, the CDR3 is TGTGCCATCAGTGGAACAGGGGGCACTGAAGCTTTCTTT.

CDR3 amino acids: CASSEAAGNSNQPQHF. The CDR3 DNA follows: TGTGCCAGCAGTGAAGCAGCGGGGAATAGCAATCAGCCCCAGCATTTT. The chain joins TRBV2 to TRBJ1-5; D is undetermined. CDR3 size: 16 residues. Germline assignment: CDR1 SNHLY and CDR2 FYNNEI. The V end was cut by 0 bases, the J end by 0 bases, with 9 bases between.

The V call is TRBV27, the J call TRBJ1-2, with TRBD1 matching 9 bases. V gave up 2 bases and J gave up 4 bases; unmatched junction bases: 8. The CDR3 covers 16 residues. Germline V gene sequence: CDR1 MNHEY, CDR2 SMNVEV (reference sequence). The CDR3 loop is CASSLRGTGTRYGYTF. CDR3 DNA sequence: TGTGCCAGCAGTTTACGGGGGACAGGGACTCGCTATGGCTACACCTTC.

This rearrangement joins TRBV10-3 to TRBJ2-3; tentatively, D is TRBD1 or TRBD2 (5 bases each). The CDR3 is 15 amino acids. Germline lookup yields CDR1 ENHRY and CDR2 SYGVKD. The germline V and J ends were trimmed by 8 bases and 2 bases, with 17 bases remaining between them. CDR3 coding DNA: TGTGCCATCTCTGGGGGAGTAGCGCCCACAGATACGCAGTATTTT. Amino acids: CAISGGVAPTDTQYF.

The chain carries TRBV7-6 and TRBJ2-2; D remains ambiguous. The CDR3 loop spans 16 amino acids. Trimming took off 2 bases at V and 5 bases at J, with 15 bases between the two ends. Germline V gene data show CDR1 as SGHVS and CDR2 as FNYEAQ. CDR3 sequence (DNA): TGTGCCAGCAGCTTATTTTTTGGCCTAGAGACCGGGGAGCTGTTTTTT. Translated, it gives CASSLFFGLETGELFF. Complete variable domain (other parts from reference TRBV7-6 and TRBJ2-2): GAGVSQSPRYKVTKRGQDVALRCDPISGHVSLYWYRQALGQGPEFLTYFNYEAQQDKSGLPNDRFSAERPEGSISTLTIQRTEQRDSAMYRCASSLFFGLETGELFFGEGSRLTVL.

V and J are TRBV11-2 and TRBJ2-7; 10 nucleotides match TRBD2. Trimming at V came to 2 bases and at J to 4 bases, leaving 5 bases not matched to a gene. Per the germline V gene, CDR1 is SGHAT and CDR2 is FQNNGV. CDR3 length: 15 residues. CDR3 protein: CASSLKASGGYEQYF. CDR3 nucleotide sequence: TGTGCCAGCAGCTTAAAGGCTAGCGGGGGTTACGAGCAGTACTTC.

The rearrangement uses TRBV2 and TRBJ2-7, with TRBD2 as a possible D gene (5 bases). Trimming took 4 bases from V and 0 from J, leaving 10 bases between them. CDR1 is SNHLY, CDR2 FYNNEI, per germline. This CDR3 region has 14 residues. The chain's CDR3 is CASSAGIPSYEQYF. The CDR3, as DNA: TGTGCCAGCAGTGCGGGGATACCCTCCTACGAGCAGTACTTC.

The V gene is TRBV5-1, the J gene TRBJ1-5; D is perhaps TRBD1 (6 bases). Per the germline V gene, CDR1 is SGHRS and CDR2 is YFSETQ. Trimming removed 4 bases at V and 4 bases at J, with 21 bases between. This CDR3 comprises 17 residues. CDR3 protein: CASSTGPVTGANQPQHF. Written as DNA, the CDR3 is TGCGCCAGCAGCACCGGCCCCGTGACAGGAGCTAATCAGCCCCAGCATTTT.

This chain joins TRBV29-1 and TRBJ1-1; TRBD1 is a possible D gene (6 bases). This CDR3 spans 13 amino acids. Germline V gives CDR1 SQVTM, CDR2 ANQGSEA. With 8 bases removed from V and 3 bases from J, the gap between germline ends came to 16 bases. CDR3: CSSREGGDTEAFF. DNA of the CDR3: TGCAGCTCCCGGGAGGGGGGAGACACTGAAGCTTTCTTT.

CDR3 sequence (DNA): TGTGCCAGCAGCTTAACGTTGAAAGATACGCAGTATTTT. It encodes CASSLTLKDTQYF. The chain uses TRBV7-3 and TRBJ2-3; D gene unclear. This CDR3 has 13 residues. V gave up 0 bases and J gave up 5 bases, with 6 bases separating them. Per the germline V gene, CDR1 is SGHTA and CDR2 is FQGTGA.

This clone was seen once. The CDR3 region is CASSRAGTSENTGELFF. DNA of the CDR3: TGCGCCAGCAGCCGCGCCGGGACTAGTGAGAACACCGGGGAGCTGTTTTTT. The chain recombines TRBV4-1 with TRBJ2-2; 8 bases are a match to TRBD2. Germline V gives CDR1 MGHRA, CDR2 YSYEKL. This CDR3 spans 17 amino acids. J was trimmed by 1 base and V by 4 bases; bases with no gene match: 8.

The chain couples TRBV5-1 to TRBJ1-4, with D uncertain. This CDR3 contains 12 residues. V lost 5 bases and J 8 bases, leaving 10 bases between the germline ends. The germline CDR1 and CDR2 sequences are SGHRS and YFSETQ. CDR3 in amino acids: CASSSQQEKLFF. Here the CDR3 DNA reads TGCGCCAGCAGTTCGCAACAGGAAAAACTGTTTTTT.

This chain uses TRBV6-2 or TRBV6-3 with TRBJ1-2; D not resolved. This CDR3 comprises 14 residues. Germline assignment: CDR1 MNHEY and CDR2 SVGEGT. Trimming removed 5 bases at V and 6 bases at J, with 16 bases between. CDR3 residues: CASSRLGSGDGYTF. CDR3 nucleotides: TGTGCCAGCAGTCGCCTCGGGTCCGGTGATGGCTACACCTTC.

V is TRBV11-3 and J is TRBJ2-5, with unresolved D. Trimming removed 5 bases from V and 2 bases from J, with 15 bases in between. Germline lookup yields CDR1 SGHNT and CDR2 YENEEA. The CDR3 loop spans 15 amino acids. In DNA form, the CDR3 reads TGTGCCAGCAGCCCACGTGGCAGATCACAAGAGACCCAGTACTTC. Its translation is CASSPRGRSQETQYF.

The chain employs TRBV19 and TRBJ2-5; no clear D. CDR1 LNHDA and CDR2 SQIVND come from the germline V gene (reference sequence). V gave up 3 bases and J gave up 5 bases, with 10 bases separating them. The CDR3 runs to 13 residues. The CDR3 sequence: CASSIGQAETQYF. The CDR3 DNA follows: TGTGCCAGTAGTATCGGGCAGGCGGAGACCCAGTACTTC.

This clone appeared once. The genes are TRBV25-1 and TRBJ2-7; 8 positions match TRBD1. This CDR3 region has 15 residues. Germline trimming cut 1 base from V and 5 bases from J; bases unmatched to any gene: 7. Germline CDR1 and CDR2: MGHDK and SYGVNS. CDR3 nucleotide sequence: TGTGCCAGCAGTGAATCTGGACAGGGTTCCCACGAGCAGTACTTC. It yields the protein CASSESGQGSHEQYF.

V usage is TRBV24-1 and J usage is TRBJ2-5; D unclear. The CDR3 runs 14 residues. In germline, CDR1 is KGHDR, CDR2 SFDVKD. Trimming removed 2 bases from V and 6 bases from J, with 12 bases in between. The CDR3 DNA reads TGTGCCACCAGTGATTCGGGCTTGGCGAAGACCCAGTACTTC. Amino acid sequence: CATSDSGLAKTQYF.

CDR3 sequence: CASSLGPGGEYEQYF. The CDR3 DNA reads TGTGCCAGCAGCTTAGGGCCGGGGGGGGAATACGAGCAGTACTTC. This chain uses TRBV11-2 with TRBJ2-7, with 8 bases aligning to TRBD2. Germline V CDR1 and CDR2: SGHAT, FQNNGV. The CDR3 length is 15 residues. V trimming: 1 base; J trimming: 4 bases; junction bases outside the gene matches: 6.

The chain couples TRBV28 to TRBJ1-1; perhaps TRBD1 as D (5 bases). The CDR3 has 14 residues. The V gene lost 6 bases and the J gene lost 3 bases, with 14 bases spanning the gap. In germline, CDR1 is MDHEN, CDR2 SYDVKM. The CDR3 here is CASSLGGLYTEAFF. The CDR3 DNA sequence: TGTGCCAGCAGCTTGGGGGGTTTGTACACTGAAGCTTTCTTT.

The chain has TRBV19 and TRBJ2-3; D is possibly TRBD1 (6 bases). Trimming removed 4 bases from V and 6 bases from J, with 23 bases in between. The germline V gene has CDR1 LNHDA and CDR2 SQIVND (reference sequence). The CDR3 covers 17 residues. The CDR3 loop reads CASSTPNSQGPRDTQYF. DNA for the CDR3: TGTGCCAGTAGTACTCCCAACTCCCAGGGGCCCAGGGATACGCAGTATTTT.